The 32 T cell receptor beta chains below come from one sample, sequenced in a study of response to subunit inactivated influenza vaccine. One entry per CDR3 protein results from TCRdb running MiXCR on the RT-PCR reads. Found here are some 850,000 distinct CDR3 sequences, around 20% of them singletons; the top ten hold about 11%. Sequenced here: PBMCs from blood, sampled 4 to 6 days after vaccination. These receptors all come from a man aged 50 to 60 who received an inactivated influenza vaccine.

This clonotype came up many times. The rearrangement joins TRBV7-2 to TRBJ2-7; 13 bases are a match to TRBD2. There are 14 residues in the CDR3. Per the germline V gene, CDR1 is SGHTA and CDR2 is FQGNSA. The trim removed 1 base at V and 7 bases at J, leaving 1 base unmatched. The CDR3 here is CASSLGLAGGEQYF. The CDR3 DNA reads as TGTGCCAGCAGCTTAGGACTAGCGGGAGGTGAGCAGTACTTC.

This clonotype showed up many times. The chain couples TRBV20-1 to TRBJ2-5; D gene unclear. The germline gives CDR1 DFQATT, CDR2 SNEGSKA (reference sequence). V lost 5 bases and J lost 2, with 6 bases in between. The CDR3 is 11 residues long. The CDR3 loop is CSAFNQETQYF. CDR3 DNA: TGCAGTGCTTTTAATCAAGAGACCCAGTACTTC.

This clonotype was counted at least ten times. The V gene is TRBV5-5, the J gene TRBJ2-7; TRBD1 matches at 10 bases. The CDR3 has 13 residues. V shed 4 bases and J 12 bases; nucleotides not matched to a gene: 10. CDR1 is SGHKS and CDR2 is YYEKEE in the germline V gene (reference sequence). The CDR3 bases are TGTGCCAGCAGCCAACGGGACAGGGGCCCTCTGTACTTC. It is translated as CASSQRDRGPLYF.

The chain is built from TRBV7-8 and TRBJ1-6; D is uncertain. The CDR3 totals 14 residues. The V and J ends lost 0 bases and 8 bases respectively, with 8 bases between them. CDR1 is SGHVS and CDR2 is FQNEAQ in the germline V gene. The CDR3 bases are TGTGCCAGCAGCTTAGCAGAATCTCATTCACCCCTCCACTTT. Amino acids: CASSLAESHSPLHF.

This clonotype has ten or more counts. The chain couples TRBV29-1 to TRBJ2-1, with D perhaps matching TRBD2 (6 bases). The V end lost 7 bases, the J end lost 7 bases, and 11 bases lay between the germline ends. CDR3 length: 11 residues. CDR1 SQVTM and CDR2 ANQGSEA come from the germline V gene. DNA for the CDR3: TGCAGCGGGGACTCACCAAATGAGCAGTTCTTC. It is translated as CSGDSPNEQFF.

This clonotype was detected a few times. The chain has TRBV12-3 or TRBV12-4 and TRBJ2-1; D tentatively fits TRBD1 or TRBD2 (5 bases each). Trimming pared 2 bases from V and 9 bases from J, leaving 17 bases between. The CDR3 runs 15 residues. CDR3 sequence reads: CASSLHSGLSLEQFF. CDR3 nucleotide sequence: TGTGCCAGCAGTTTACACTCGGGGCTTTCGCTTGAGCAGTTCTTC.

The chain combines TRBV28 with TRBJ2-4; 7 bases align to TRBD1. The J segment lost 0 bases and the V segment lost 6 bases, leaving 11 bases of the junction unmatched. The germline CDR1 and CDR2 sequences are MDHEN and SYDVKM. The CDR3 runs to 17 residues. CDR3 in amino acids: CASSPMTGMIAKNIQYF. DNA for the CDR3: TGTGCCAGCAGCCCGATGACAGGGATGATAGCCAAAAACATTCAGTACTTC.

Only a few counts were recorded for this clonotype. The chain is built from TRBV11-2 and TRBJ2-1, with TRBD2 matching 7 bases. In germline, CDR1 is SGHAT, CDR2 FQNNGV. Germline trimming cut 5 bases from V and 6 bases from J; bases unmatched to any gene: 7. The CDR3 is 14 residues long. CDR3: CASSRLPSGNEQFF. CDR3 nucleotide sequence: TGTGCCAGCAGCAGACTCCCTAGCGGCAATGAGCAGTTCTTC.

This clonotype occurred many times. The V gene is TRBV15, the J gene TRBJ2-3; possible D gene TRBD2, 6 bases. Trimming cost V 3 bases and J 5 bases, with 15 bases left between them. CDR1 and CDR2 from the germline V gene are LNHNV and YYDKDF (reference sequence). The CDR3 sequence is 15 residues long. The CDR3 nucleotides are TGTGCCACCAGCAGGGCTGGAGGGAGTGGAGATACGCAGTATTTT. It codes for CATSRAGGSGDTQYF.

This clonotype was picked up many times. The V gene is TRBV7-9, the J gene TRBJ2-2, with D hard to call. The V gene lost 8 bases and the J gene lost 6 bases, with 4 bases spanning the gap. CDR1 is SEHNR and CDR2 is FQNEAQ in the germline V gene (reference sequence). CDR3 length: 10 amino acids. The CDR3 DNA reads as TGTGCCAGCGATGCCGGGGAGCTGTTTTTT. Translated: CASDAGELFF.

With regard to this clonotype: A read error may account for a junction end that differs from germline. The rearrangement links TRBV13 to TRBJ2-1; D unclear. The CDR3 consists of 14 residues. CDR1 and CDR2 from the germline V gene are PRHDT and FYEKMQ (reference sequence). DNA for the CDR3: TGTGCCAGCATCTTAACAGACCACTACAATGAGCAGTTCTTC. As protein: CASILTDHYNEQFF.

This clonotype was detected a few times. J is TRBJ2-3 and V is TRBV14; no clear D. V dropped 4 bases and J dropped 6 bases, with 8 bases sitting between them. The CDR3 is 12 amino acids. The germline V gene has CDR1 SGHDN and CDR2 FVKESK. DNA of the CDR3: TGTGCCAGCAGCCGTCGAGTGGATACGCAGTATTTT. It yields the protein CASSRRVDTQYF.

The chain employs TRBV5-1 and TRBJ2-3; D gene uncertain. The CDR3 length is 16 residues. The V end was cut by 0 bases, the J end by 2 bases, with 13 bases between. Germline V gives CDR1 SGHRS, CDR2 YFSETQ. The CDR3 DNA is TGCGCCAGCAGCTTGGTTGCTTCGGGCAACACAGATACGCAGTATTTT. The encoded protein is CASSLVASGNTDTQYF.

The chain combines TRBV3-1 with TRBJ2-7; 13 nucleotides line up with TRBD2. CDR3 length: 15 residues. The V segment lost 1 base and the J segment 10 bases; nucleotides outside the gene matches: 7. Germline V gene sequence: CDR1 LGHDT, CDR2 YNNKEL (reference sequence). The CDR3 is CASSQVGLAGEQQYF. In DNA form, the CDR3 reads TGTGCCAGCAGCCAAGTTGGACTAGCGGGGGAGCAACAGTACTTC.

This clonotype was seen a handful of times. The rearrangement links TRBV7-2 to TRBJ2-7; 10 bases match TRBD1. This CDR3 comprises 14 residues. Losses at the gene ends were 5 bases for V and 7 bases for J; bases not matched to a gene: 8. The germline V gene has CDR1 SGHTA and CDR2 FQGNSA. The CDR3 DNA reads as TGTGCCAGCAGCACGAGACAGGGGGCTTGGGAGCAGTACTTC. Amino acids: CASSTRQGAWEQYF.

This clonotype was observed once. The J gene is TRBJ2-5, the V gene TRBV10-3; tentative D call: TRBD1 (5 bases). This CDR3 has 12 amino acids. V was pared by 6 bases and J by 7 bases, with 12 bases between. CDR1 and CDR2 from the germline V gene are ENHRY and SYGVKD. CDR3 DNA: TGTGCCATCAGAGACAGTCTGGGGACCCAGTACTTC. This sequence encodes CAIRDSLGTQYF.

This clonotype showed up just a few times. The J gene is TRBJ2-1, the V gene TRBV4-3; 9 positions agree with TRBD1. The CDR3 has 16 residues. The V and J ends lost 2 bases and 5 bases, in that order; junction bases with no gene match: 7. Germline assignment: CDR1 LGHNA and CDR2 YSLEER. CDR3 in DNA: TGCGCCAGCAGCCAACCTCCGGGACAGGGCCACAATGAGCAGTTCTTC. Translation: CASSQPPGQGHNEQFF.

This clonotype was counted only a few times. V is TRBV7-3 and J is TRBJ2-1, with 7 bases identical to TRBD1. Germline V gives CDR1 SGHTA, CDR2 FQGTGA. V lost 2 bases to trimming and J lost 2 bases; unmatched junction nucleotides: 9. This CDR3 has 17 residues. The CDR3 reads CASSLVVGGTPYNEQFF. The CDR3 DNA is TGTGCCAGCAGCTTAGTGGTAGGGGGCACCCCCTACAATGAGCAGTTCTTC. Combining the CDR3 with reference TRBV7-3 and TRBJ2-1 gives the whole variable domain GAGVSQTPSNKVTEKGKYVELRCDPISGHTALYWYRQSLGQGPEFLIYFQGTGAADDSGLPNDRFFAVRPEGSVSTLKIQRTERGDSAVYLCASSLVVGGTPYNEQFFGPGTRLTVL.

The genes are TRBV5-6 and TRBJ1-1, with a tentative D call TRBD1 (6 bases). The germline V and J ends were trimmed by 3 bases and 7 bases, with 16 bases remaining between them. This CDR3 has 14 residues. The germline V gene has CDR1 SGHDT and CDR2 YYEEEE. The CDR3 DNA sequence: TGTGCCAGCAGCTCCTATACAGGGCTAGTTGAAGCTTTCTTT. Its translation is CASSSYTGLVEAFF.

The genes are TRBV7-2 and TRBJ2-6, with unresolved D. Trimming stripped 2 bases from V and 3 bases from J, with 8 bases between. The CDR3 spans 15 residues. Germline-derived CDR1 and CDR2 are SGHTA and FQGNSA. The CDR3 protein is CASSLSKNGANVLTF. The CDR3 DNA reads TGTGCCAGCAGCTTAAGTAAAAATGGGGCCAACGTCCTGACTTTC. The full variable domain, completed using reference TRBV7-2 and TRBJ2-6, is GAGVSQSPSNKVTEKGKDVELRCDPISGHTALYWYRQSLGQGLEFLIYFQGNSAPDKSGLPSDRFSAERTGGSVSTLTIQRTQQEDSAVYLCASSLSKNGANVLTFGAGSRLTVL.

This clonotype was observed at least ten times. The CDR3 coding sequence is TGTGCCAGCAGCCCGGTTCTCGGGGGCACAGATACGCAGTATTTT. Residues: CASSPVLGGTDTQYF. The chain employs TRBV7-9 and TRBJ2-3; D is perhaps TRBD2 (5 bases). Germline V gene sequence: CDR1 SEHNR, CDR2 FQNEAQ (reference sequence). This CDR3 comprises 15 residues. V lost 5 bases, J lost 1 base, and 13 bases lay in between.

V is TRBV20-1 and J is TRBJ2-5; 11 nucleotides agree with TRBD1. V dropped 3 bases and J dropped 5; count of bases not matched to a gene: 8. The CDR3 consists of 15 residues. Germline CDR1 DFQATT, CDR2 SNEGSKA (reference sequence). CDR3 sequence reads: CSASGGQGEVETQYF. As DNA, the CDR3 is TGCAGTGCTAGTGGGGGACAGGGGGAGGTGGAGACCCAGTACTTC.

V and J are TRBV28 and TRBJ2-7; tentatively, D is TRBD2 (7 bases). Trimming cost V 5 bases and J 0 bases, with 17 bases left between them. The CDR3 spans 16 residues. Per germline, CDR1 MDHEN and CDR2 SYDVKM. The CDR3 protein is CASSPRGGYGSYEQYF. Written as DNA, the CDR3 is TGTGCCAGCAGTCCCAGGGGAGGGTATGGCTCCTACGAGCAGTACTTC.

The chain joins TRBV29-1 to TRBJ2-1; no clear D gene. CDR1 is SQVTM and CDR2 is ANQGSEA in the germline V gene. The CDR3 length is 12 residues. Between the trimmed V and J ends, which lost 4 bases and 4 bases, there was a span of 8 bases. The CDR3 sequence is CSVGVDYNEQFF. In DNA, the CDR3 is TGCAGCGTTGGAGTAGATTACAATGAGCAGTTCTTC.

This clonotype was seen more than once but under ten times. This sequence joins TRBV7-9 and TRBJ2-3; 10 bases are a match to TRBD2. V gave up 5 bases and J gave up 1 base; unmatched junction bases: 6. The germline CDR1 and CDR2 sequences are SEHNR and FQNEAQ (reference sequence). The CDR3 is made up of 16 amino acids. The CDR3 coding sequence is TGTGCCAGCAGCCCCCGTGGGACTAGCGGCACAGATACGCAGTATTTT. Protein sequence: CASSPRGTSGTDTQYF. The entire variable domain, with the rest obtained from reference TRBV7-9 and TRBJ2-3, is as follows: DTGVSQNPRHKITKRGQNVTFRCDPISEHNRLYWYRQTLGQGPEFLTYFQNEAQLEKSRLLSDRFSAERPKGSFSTLEIQRTEQGDSAMYLCASSPRGTSGTDTQYFGPGTRLTVL.

This clonotype showed up just a few times. V usage is TRBV29-1 and J usage is TRBJ1-4; TRBD1 might be the D (5 bases). The V end lost 5 bases, the J end lost 2 bases, and 12 bases lay between the germline ends. Per the germline V gene, CDR1 is SQVTM and CDR2 is ANQGSEA. CDR3 length: 14 amino acids. The chain's CDR3 is CSVPPGRTNEKLFF. The CDR3 DNA reads as TGCAGCGTTCCACCGGGACGGACTAATGAAAAACTGTTTTTT.

This clonotype showed up just a few times. CDR3 protein: CASGSSFDGTREHNEKLFF. The CDR3, as DNA: TGTGCCAGCGGTTCCTCTTTTGACGGAACCCGGGAACATAATGAAAAACTGTTTTTT. The J gene is TRBJ1-4, the V gene TRBV12-3 or TRBV12-4; D call uncertain. The CDR3 has 19 residues. V gave up 8 bases and J gave up 4 bases, with 29 bases separating them.

Only a few counts were recorded for this clonotype. The V gene is TRBV4-2, the J gene TRBJ2-7; D not resolved. The CDR3 sequence is 15 residues long. CDR1 and CDR2 from the germline V gene are LGHNA and YNFKEQ. With 0 bases removed from V and 5 bases from J, the gap between germline ends came to 14 bases. The CDR3 loop reads CASSQERKPNHEQYF. The CDR3 region has the DNA TGTGCCAGCAGCCAAGAGCGGAAGCCCAACCACGAGCAGTACTTC.

This rearrangement joins TRBV24-1 to TRBJ2-7; 7 bases line up with TRBD2. V dropped 6 bases and J dropped 4; count of bases not matched to a gene: 8. The CDR3 covers 14 residues. CDR1 is KGHDR, CDR2 SFDVKD, per germline. CDR3 coding DNA: TGTGCCACCAGTAAAAGCGGGGAGACTTACGAGCAGTACTTC. As protein: CATSKSGETYEQYF.

This clonotype was recorded many times. This rearrangement joins TRBV5-1 to TRBJ2-2; 9 nucleotides align to TRBD1. The CDR3 has 16 residues. V shed 9 bases, J shed 2 bases, and the junction held 11 bases outside the gene matches. The germline gives CDR1 SGHRS, CDR2 YFSETQ. Here the CDR3 reads CATKPDRGLNTGELFF. CDR3 nucleotides: TGCGCCACCAAACCGGACAGGGGACTTAACACCGGGGAGCTGTTTTTT. Filled out from reference TRBV5-1 and TRBJ2-2, the complete variable domain reads KAGVTQTPRYLIKTRGQQVTLSCSPISGHRSVSWYQQTPGQGLQFLFEYFSETQRNKGNFPGRFSGRQFSNSRSEMNVSTLELGDSALYLCATKPDRGLNTGELFFGEGSRLTVL.

This clonotype was counted only a few times. The chain uses TRBV18 and TRBJ2-3, with 12 positions matching TRBD2. Looked up from germline, CDR1 is KGHSH and CDR2 is LQKENI. The V and J ends lost 3 bases and 3 bases, in that order; junction bases with no gene match: 4. CDR3 length: 16 amino acids. CDR3 DNA sequence: TGTGCCAGCTCACCGCGGACTAGCGGGATGACAGATACGCAGTATTTT. Protein sequence: CASSPRTSGMTDTQYF.

This clonotype was found a few times. This rearrangement joins TRBV4-3 to TRBJ2-2, with D possibly matching TRBD1 (5 bases). With 1 base removed from V and 5 bases from J, the gap between germline ends came to 14 bases. The CDR3 consists of 16 residues. Germline CDR1 LGHNA, CDR2 YSLEER. The DNA for the CDR3 is TGCGCCAGCAGCCAAGGGCCAGGGCTACGAACCGGGGAGCTGTTTTTT. Protein sequence: CASSQGPGLRTGELFF.